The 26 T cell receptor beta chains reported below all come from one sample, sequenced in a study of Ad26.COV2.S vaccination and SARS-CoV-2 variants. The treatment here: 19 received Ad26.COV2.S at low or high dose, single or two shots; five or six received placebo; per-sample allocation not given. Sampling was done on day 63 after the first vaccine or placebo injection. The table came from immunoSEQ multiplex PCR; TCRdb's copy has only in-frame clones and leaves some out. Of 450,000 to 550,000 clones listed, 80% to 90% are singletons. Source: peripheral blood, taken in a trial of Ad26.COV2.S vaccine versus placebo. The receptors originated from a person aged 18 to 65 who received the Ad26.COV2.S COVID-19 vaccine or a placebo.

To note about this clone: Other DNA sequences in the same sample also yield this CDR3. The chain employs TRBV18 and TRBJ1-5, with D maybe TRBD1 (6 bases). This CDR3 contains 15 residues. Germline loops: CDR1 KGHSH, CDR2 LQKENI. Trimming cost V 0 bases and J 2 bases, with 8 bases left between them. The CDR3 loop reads CASSPPGGGNQPQHF. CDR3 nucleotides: TGTGCCAGCTCACCACCAGGGGGGGGCAATCAGCCCCAGCATTTT.

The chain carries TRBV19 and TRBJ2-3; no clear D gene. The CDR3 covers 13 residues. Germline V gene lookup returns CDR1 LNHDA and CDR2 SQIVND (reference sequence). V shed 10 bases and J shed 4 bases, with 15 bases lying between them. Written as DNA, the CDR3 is TGTGCCACCTCCGAGGCAGTCCCAGATACGCAGTATTTT. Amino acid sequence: CATSEAVPDTQYF.

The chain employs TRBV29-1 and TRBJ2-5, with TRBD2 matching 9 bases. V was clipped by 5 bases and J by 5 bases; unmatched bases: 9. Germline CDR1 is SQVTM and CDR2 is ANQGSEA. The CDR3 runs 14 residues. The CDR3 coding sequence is TGCAGCGTTCAAGCGGGAGGTCGAACGGAGACCCAGTACTTC. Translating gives CSVQAGGRTETQYF.

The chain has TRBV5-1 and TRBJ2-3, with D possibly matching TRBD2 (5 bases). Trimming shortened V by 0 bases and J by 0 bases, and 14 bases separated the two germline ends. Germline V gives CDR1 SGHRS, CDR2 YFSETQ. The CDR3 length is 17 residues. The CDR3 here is CASSLAPAGTSTDTQYF. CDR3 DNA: TGCGCCAGCAGCTTGGCTCCCGCGGGTACTAGCACAGATACGCAGTATTTT. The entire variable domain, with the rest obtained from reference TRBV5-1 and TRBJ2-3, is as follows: KAGVTQTPRYLIKTRGQQVTLSCSPISGHRSVSWYQQTPGQGLQFLFEYFSETQRNKGNFPGRFSGRQFSNSRSEMNVSTLELGDSALYLCASSLAPAGTSTDTQYFGPGTRLTVL.

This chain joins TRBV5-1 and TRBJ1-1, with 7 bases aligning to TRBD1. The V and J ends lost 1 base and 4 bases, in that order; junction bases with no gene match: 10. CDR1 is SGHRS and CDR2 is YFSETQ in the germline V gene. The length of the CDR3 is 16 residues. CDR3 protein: CASSLRPGGLGTEAFF. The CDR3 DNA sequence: TGCGCCAGCAGCTTGCGGCCAGGGGGTTTGGGCACTGAAGCTTTCTTT.

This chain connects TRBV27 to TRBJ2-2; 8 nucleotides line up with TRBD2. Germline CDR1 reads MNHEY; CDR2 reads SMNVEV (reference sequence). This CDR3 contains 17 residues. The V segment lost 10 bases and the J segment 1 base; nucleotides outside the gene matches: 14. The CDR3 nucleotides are TGTGCCACCACACCGGGGGGGTTTAACAGGAACACCGGGGAGCTGTTTTTT. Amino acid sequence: CATTPGGFNRNTGELFF.

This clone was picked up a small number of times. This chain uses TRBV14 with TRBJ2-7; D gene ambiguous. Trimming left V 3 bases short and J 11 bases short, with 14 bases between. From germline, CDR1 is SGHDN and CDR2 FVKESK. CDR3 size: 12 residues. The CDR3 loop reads CASSQGIARKYF. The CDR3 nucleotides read TGTGCCAGCAGCCAGGGAATCGCTCGTAAGTACTTC. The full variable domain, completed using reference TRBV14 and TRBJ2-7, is EAGVTQFPSHSVIEKGQTVTLRCDPISGHDNLYWYRRVMGKEIKFLLHFVKESKQDESGMPNNRFLAERTGGTYSTLKVQPAELEDSGVYFCASSQGIARKYFGPGTRLTVT.

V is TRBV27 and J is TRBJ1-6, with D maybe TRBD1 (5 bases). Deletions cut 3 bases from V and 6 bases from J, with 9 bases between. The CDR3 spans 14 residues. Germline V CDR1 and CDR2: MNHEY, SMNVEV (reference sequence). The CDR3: CASSFWGGNSPLHF. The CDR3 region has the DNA TGTGCCAGCAGTTTTTGGGGGGGTAATTCACCCCTCCACTTT.

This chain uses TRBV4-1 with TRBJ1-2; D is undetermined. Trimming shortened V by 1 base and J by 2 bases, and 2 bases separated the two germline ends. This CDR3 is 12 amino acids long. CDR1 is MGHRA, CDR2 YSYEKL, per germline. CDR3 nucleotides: TGCGCCAGCAGCCAAGGAAACTATGGCTACACCTTC. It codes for CASSQGNYGYTF.

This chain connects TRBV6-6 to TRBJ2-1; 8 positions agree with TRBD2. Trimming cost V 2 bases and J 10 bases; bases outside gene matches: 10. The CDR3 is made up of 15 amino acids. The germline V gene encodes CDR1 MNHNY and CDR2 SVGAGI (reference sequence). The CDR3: CASSYGGTSYPEQFF. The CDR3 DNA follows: TGTGCCAGCAGTTACGGCGGGACTAGTTATCCCGAGCAGTTCTTC.

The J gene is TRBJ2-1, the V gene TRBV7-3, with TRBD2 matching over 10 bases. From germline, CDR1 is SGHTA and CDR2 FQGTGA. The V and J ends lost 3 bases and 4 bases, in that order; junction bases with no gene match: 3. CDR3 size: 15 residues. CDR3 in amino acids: CASSFGTSVYNEQFF. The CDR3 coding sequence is TGTGCCAGCAGCTTCGGGACTAGCGTTTACAATGAGCAGTTCTTC.

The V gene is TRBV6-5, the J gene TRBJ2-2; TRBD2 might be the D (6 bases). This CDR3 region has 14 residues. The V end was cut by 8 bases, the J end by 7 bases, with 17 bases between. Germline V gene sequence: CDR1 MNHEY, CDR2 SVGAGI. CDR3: CASSSRGYGGELFF. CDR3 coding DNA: TGTGCCAGCTCCTCACGGGGGTATGGCGGGGAGCTGTTTTTT.

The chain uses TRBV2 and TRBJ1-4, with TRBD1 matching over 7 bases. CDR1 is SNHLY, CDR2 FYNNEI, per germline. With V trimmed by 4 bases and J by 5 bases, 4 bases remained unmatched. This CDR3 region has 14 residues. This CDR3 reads CASSGQGINEKLFF. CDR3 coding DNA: TGTGCCAGCAGTGGACAGGGCATAAATGAAAAACTGTTTTTT.

The CDR3 nucleotides read TGTGCCAGCCGCCCACAGGGCCCATATTCACCCCTCCACTTT. Residues: CASRPQGPYSPLHF. The rearrangement links TRBV6-5 to TRBJ1-6, with D maybe TRBD1 (6 bases). Deletions cut 8 bases from V and 8 bases from J, with 16 bases between. Germline CDR1 is MNHEY and CDR2 is SVGAGI. The CDR3 has 14 amino acids.

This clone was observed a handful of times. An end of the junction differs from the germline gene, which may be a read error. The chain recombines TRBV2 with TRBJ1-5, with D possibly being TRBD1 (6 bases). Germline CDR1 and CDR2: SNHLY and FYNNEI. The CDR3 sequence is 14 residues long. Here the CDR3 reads CASCEGGSNQPQHF. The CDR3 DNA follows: TGTGCCAGCTGTGAGGGGGGGAGCAATCAGCCCCAGCATTTT. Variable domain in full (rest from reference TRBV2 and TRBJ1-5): EPEVTQTPSHQVTQMGQEVILRCVPISNHLYFYWYRQILGQKVEFLVSFYNNEISEKSEIFDDQFSVERPDGSNFTLKIRSTKLEDSAMYFCASCEGGSNQPQHFGDGTRLSIL.

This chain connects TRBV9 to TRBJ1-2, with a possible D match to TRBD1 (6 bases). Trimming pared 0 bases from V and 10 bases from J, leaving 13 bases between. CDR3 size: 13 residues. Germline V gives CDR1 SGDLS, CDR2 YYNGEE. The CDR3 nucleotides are TGTGCCAGCAGCGTAGTCCATCGGGGGCACTACACCTTC. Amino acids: CASSVVHRGHYTF.

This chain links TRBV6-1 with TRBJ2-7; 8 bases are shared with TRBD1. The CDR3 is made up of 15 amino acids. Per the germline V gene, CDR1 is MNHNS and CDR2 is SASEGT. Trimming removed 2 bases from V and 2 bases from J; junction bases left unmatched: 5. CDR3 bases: TGTGCCAGCAGTGAAACCGGGACAGGACCCTACGAGCAGTACTTC. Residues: CASSETGTGPYEQYF.

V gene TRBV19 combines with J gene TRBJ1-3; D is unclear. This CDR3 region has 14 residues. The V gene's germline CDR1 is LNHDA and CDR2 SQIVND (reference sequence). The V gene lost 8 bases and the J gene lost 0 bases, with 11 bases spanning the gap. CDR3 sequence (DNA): TGTGCCAGTTGGGCGGGATACTCTGGAAACACCATATATTTT. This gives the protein CASWAGYSGNTIYF.

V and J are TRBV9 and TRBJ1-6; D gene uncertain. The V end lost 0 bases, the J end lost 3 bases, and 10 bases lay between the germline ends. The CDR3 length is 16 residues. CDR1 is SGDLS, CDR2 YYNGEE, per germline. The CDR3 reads CASSVGGDNYNSPLHF. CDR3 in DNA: TGTGCCAGCAGCGTAGGGGGAGATAACTATAATTCACCCCTCCACTTT. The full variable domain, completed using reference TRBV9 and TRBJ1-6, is DSGVTQTPKHLITATGQRVTLRCSPRSGDLSVYWYQQSLDQGLQFLIQYYNGEERAKGNILERFSAQQFPDLHSELNLSSLELGDSALYFCASSVGGDNYNSPLHFGNGTRLTVT.

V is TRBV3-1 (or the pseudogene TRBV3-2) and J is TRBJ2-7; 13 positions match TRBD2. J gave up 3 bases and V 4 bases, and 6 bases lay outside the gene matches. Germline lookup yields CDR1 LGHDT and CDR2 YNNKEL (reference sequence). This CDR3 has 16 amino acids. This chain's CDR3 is CASSLLLAGGVYEQYF. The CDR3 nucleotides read TGTGCCAGCAGCCTCCTACTAGCGGGGGGGGTCTACGAGCAGTACTTC.

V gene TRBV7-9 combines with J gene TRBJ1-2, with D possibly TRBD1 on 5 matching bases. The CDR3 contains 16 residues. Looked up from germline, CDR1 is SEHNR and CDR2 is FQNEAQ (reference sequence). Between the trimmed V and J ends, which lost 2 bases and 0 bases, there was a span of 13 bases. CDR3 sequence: CASSLSGRAANYGYTF. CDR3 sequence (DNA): TGTGCCAGCAGCTTAAGCGGCAGGGCCGCTAACTATGGCTACACCTTC.

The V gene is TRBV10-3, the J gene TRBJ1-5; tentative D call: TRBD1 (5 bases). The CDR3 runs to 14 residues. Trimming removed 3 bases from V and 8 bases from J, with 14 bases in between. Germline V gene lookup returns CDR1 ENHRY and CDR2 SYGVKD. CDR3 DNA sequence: TGTGCCATCAGTGAAAACCCAGGGCGAGAGCCCCAGCATTTT. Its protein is CAISENPGREPQHF.

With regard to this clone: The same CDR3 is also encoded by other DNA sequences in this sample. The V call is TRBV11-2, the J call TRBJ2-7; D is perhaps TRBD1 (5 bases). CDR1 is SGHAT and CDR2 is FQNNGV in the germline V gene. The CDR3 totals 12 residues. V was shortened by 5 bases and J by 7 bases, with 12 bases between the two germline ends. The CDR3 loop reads CASSLGAGEQYF. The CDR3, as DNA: TGTGCCAGCAGCCTGGGCGCAGGGGAGCAGTACTTC.

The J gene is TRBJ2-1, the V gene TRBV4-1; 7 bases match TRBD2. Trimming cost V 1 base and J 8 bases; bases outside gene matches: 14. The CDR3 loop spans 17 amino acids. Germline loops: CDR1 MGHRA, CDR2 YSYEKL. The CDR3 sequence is CASSQGETLPGRDEQFF. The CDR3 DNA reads TGCGCCAGCAGCCAAGGGGAGACCCTCCCAGGGAGGGATGAGCAGTTCTTC.

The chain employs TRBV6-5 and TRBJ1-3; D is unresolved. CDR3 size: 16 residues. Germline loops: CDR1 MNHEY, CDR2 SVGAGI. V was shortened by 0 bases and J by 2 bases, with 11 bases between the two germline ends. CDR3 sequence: CASSYSDRAPGNTIYF. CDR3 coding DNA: TGTGCCAGCAGTTACTCCGATCGGGCACCTGGAAACACCATATATTTT.

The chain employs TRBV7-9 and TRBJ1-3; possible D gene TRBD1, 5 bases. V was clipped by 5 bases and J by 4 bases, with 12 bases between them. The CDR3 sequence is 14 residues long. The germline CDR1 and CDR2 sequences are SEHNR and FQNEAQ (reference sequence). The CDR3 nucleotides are TGTGCCAGCAGCCCGCAGGGCGGGGGAAACACCATATATTTT. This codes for CASSPQGGGNTIYF.